The entry below gives a single TCR beta chain sequence along with its context. This entry comes from a study of OX40 agonist ivuxolimab in advanced cancers. Libraries were prepared by immunoSEQ multiplex PCR; TCRdb keeps only in-frame clonotypes and omits some of them. The sample lists fewer than 90,000 clones, around nine tenths occurring once. Germline values: CDR1 SNHLY, CDR2 FYNNEI. The V gene end was trimmed by 5 bases and the J gene end by 4 bases; junction bases not matched to a gene: 9. The CDR3 loop spans 16 amino acids. The specimen comprised CD4+ or CD8+ T cells sorted from blood, sampled in a trial of the OX40 agonist ivuxolimab. This clonotype was sampled from an adult with an advanced solid tumor such as melanoma, head and neck, liver or kidney cancer. This chain links TRBV2 with TRBJ1-4, with 8 bases fitting TRBD1. The DNA of the CDR3 is TGTGCCAGCAGTTCTCTACCAGGGGGCCGTAATGAAAAACTGTTTTTT. Translated: CASSSLPGGRNEKLFF.